This is a list of T cell receptor beta chains from one sample in a study of T cell responses to AZD1222 COVID-19 vaccine. TCRdb keeps only in-frame clones here, not all; method: immunoSEQ multiplex PCR. The table records some 98,000 clones, 65% to 85% of them present only once. The source material was peripheral blood, sampled 28 days after the second AZD1222 dose. These receptors all come from an adult who received the AZD1222 COVID-19 vaccine. Both conserved end residues are part of each CDR3. The D gene is left open where the match is weak. Some rows have no size entry. The others give once, few or many, or a class for an expanded clone.

clone_size d_call j_call v_call cdr3_nt cdr3_aa
once TRBD1 TRBJ2-1 TRBV18 TGTGCCAGCTCACCAGGGACAGGGGAGAATGAGCAGTTCTTC CASSPGTGENEQFF
- - TRBJ2-1 TRBV5-1 TGCGCCAGCAGCGCGGGACAATCCTACAATGAGCAGTTCTTC CASSAGQSYNEQFF
- TRBD1 TRBJ1-4 TRBV19 TGTGCCAGTAGTTGGGACAGGGGGCCTACCTTTGATGAAAAACTGTTTTTT CASSWDRGPTFDEKLFF
- - TRBJ2-7 TRBV5-6 TGTGCCAGCAGCTTGGCCGACGGGGGCACGGCGTACGAGCAGTACTTC CASSLADGGTAYEQYF
- - TRBJ1-1 TRBV11-2 TGTGCCAGCAGCGTTCAGGGTTGGACTGAAGCTTTCTTT CASSVQGWTEAFF
- - TRBJ2-6 TRBV3-1/TRBV3-2 TGTGCCAGCAGGTCCAGGTTCTCTGGGGCCAACGTCCTGACTTTC CASRSRFSGANVLTF
- - TRBJ1-3 TRBV18 TGTGCCAGCTCACCTAACAGAAACACCATATATTTT CASSPNRNTIYF
- - TRBJ2-4 TRBV4-3 TGCGCCAGCAGCCAAGTGCTTGAGGGAGCTGACATTCAGTACTTC CASSQVLEGADIQYF
- - TRBJ1-1 TRBV11-2 TGTGCCAGCAGCTTAGCGGGGGGCTCTGAAGCTTTCTTT CASSLAGGSEAFF
few - TRBJ2-7 TRBV6-6 TGTGCCAGCAGTTACTCCCCAGGGGCCTTTAACTACGAGCAGTACTTC CASSYSPGAFNYEQYF
- TRBD1 TRBJ1-2 TRBV5-1 TGCGCCAGCAGCTCTCATATGACAGGGGGCAGGAGTGGCTACACCTTC CASSSHMTGGRSGYTF
few - TRBJ2-2 TRBV9 TGTGCCAGCAGCCTTTTATCCGGCGACACCATCACCGGGGAGCTGTTTTTT CASSLLSGDTITGELFF
- - TRBJ2-3 TRBV29-1 TGCAGCGCCCCATGGGGAGATACGCAGTATTTT CSAPWGDTQYF
- - TRBJ2-2 TRBV9 TGTGCCAGCAGCGTAGCCCGGAGCCCATCCGGGGAGCTGTTTTTT CASSVARSPSGELFF
- TRBD1 TRBJ1-2 TRBV5-1 TGCGCCAGCAGCCTGCCAGGACAGGGGGCAAATAGCTATGGCTACACCTTC CASSLPGQGANSYGYTF
- - TRBJ2-7 TRBV6-5 TGTGCCAGCGGCGCAGGGACTGAGCAGTACTTC CASGAGTEQYF
- - TRBJ1-1 TRBV5-1 TGCGCCAGCAGCTTGGAATGGAGGAACACTGAAGCTTTCTTT CASSLEWRNTEAFF
- TRBD1 TRBJ1-1 TRBV18 TGTGCCAGCTCACCATTTCAGGACAGGGGGGTGGTAGGCACTGAAGCTTTCTTT CASSPFQDRGVVGTEAFF
- TRBD1 TRBJ1-1 TRBV5-6 TGTGCCAGCAGCTCGGACGACAGGGCTGGCACTGAAGCTTTCTTT CASSSDDRAGTEAFF
- - TRBJ1-2 TRBV3-1/TRBV3-2 TGTGCCAGCAGCCGGGGATATGGCTACACCTTC CASSRGYGYTF
- - TRBJ2-1 TRBV7-2 TGTGCCAGCAGCTTAGTGGGGGAGTCCTACAATGAGCAGTTCTTC CASSLVGESYNEQFF
few - TRBJ1-2 TRBV5-1 TGCGCCAGCAGCTTGGCCGGCAGGTCGAGGAACACCTTC CASSLAGRSRNTF
few TRBD2 TRBJ2-1 TRBV7-8 TGTGCCAGCAGCCCAAGCGGGAACAATTACAATGAGCAGTTCTTC CASSPSGNNYNEQFF
- - TRBJ2-1 TRBV21-1 TGTGCCAGCAGCGGGAGTGGCAATGAGCAGTTCTTC CASSGSGNEQFF
- - TRBJ2-2 TRBV2 TGTGCCAGCAGGGCAGATTCGAACACCGGGGAGCTGTTTTTT CASRADSNTGELFF
- - TRBJ1-6 TRBV3-1/TRBV3-2 TGTGCCAGCAGCCAGGCCGCGCAGGATAATTCACCCCTCCACTTT CASSQAAQDNSPLHF
- - TRBJ1-5 TRBV2 TGTGCCAGCAGTGCCGGGGGCGGCAATCAGCCCCAGCATTTT CASSAGGGNQPQHF
few TRBD2 TRBJ2-2 TRBV2 TGTGCCAGCAGGGGGACTAGCGGGAGGGTTTCCGGGGAGCTGTTTTTT CASRGTSGRVSGELFF
- TRBD2 TRBJ2-7 TRBV3-1/TRBV3-2 TGTGCCAGCGGTGCCTTAAGCGGGAGCGGATCCTACGAGCAGTACTTC CASGALSGSGSYEQYF
- - TRBJ1-6 TRBV5-6 TGTGCCAGCAGCTTGGGTTCAGCGTCACCCCTCCACTTT CASSLGSASPLHF
- - TRBJ2-1 TRBV12-2 TGTGCAAGTACAAAAAGGGGGAATGAGCAGTTCTTC CASTKRGNEQFF
- - TRBJ1-3 TRBV7-9 TGTGCCAGCAGCTTTAGGGGAGGGACCGGAAACACCATATATTTT CASSFRGGTGNTIYF
- TRBD1 TRBJ1-1 TRBV10-3 TGTGCCATCAGACCCCGGACAGGGGGCTATGAAGCTTTCTTT CAIRPRTGGYEAFF
- - TRBJ2-5 TRBV7-8 TGTGCCAGCAGCTTAAGAGTTGGAGAGACTCAGTACTTC CASSLRVGETQYF
- TRBD2 TRBJ2-1 TRBV5-4 TGTGCCAGCAGCCTTAGCGGGAGTCGATACAATGAGCAGTTCTTC CASSLSGSRYNEQFF
- TRBD2 TRBJ2-3 TRBV3-1/TRBV3-2 TGTGCCAGCAGCCAAGCTTTCCGGGGGGGACCAGATACGCAGTATTTT CASSQAFRGGPDTQYF
- TRBD2 TRBJ2-1 TRBV29-1 TGCAGCGTTCAACTATTGACTAGCGGGAGGGATGAGCAGTTCTTC CSVQLLTSGRDEQFF
- TRBD2 TRBJ2-2 TRBV5-4 TGTGCCAGCAGCCCCGAGCGGGGGGGTACCGGGGAGCTGTTTTTT CASSPERGGTGELFF
- - TRBJ1-5 TRBV27 TGTGCCAGCAGTTTCGAGAGGCGGCAGCCCCAGCATTTT CASSFERRQPQHF
- TRBD2 TRBJ2-1 TRBV6-5 TGTGCCAGCAGTTACGCTAGCGGGAGGGGGGACAATGAGCAGTTCTTC CASSYASGRGDNEQFF
- TRBD2 TRBJ2-1 TRBV29-1 TGCAGCGTTGAAACTGGTCGACTAGCGGTTAGCTCCTACAATGAGCAGTTCTTC CSVETGRLAVSSYNEQFF
few TRBD1 TRBJ1-2 TRBV30 TGTGCCTGGCGAACAGGGGATTTCACCTATGGCTACACCTTC CAWRTGDFTYGYTF
- - TRBJ2-2 TRBV6-5 TGTGCCAGCCACAGCACGAACACCGGGGAGCTGTTTTTT CASHSTNTGELFF
- - TRBJ1-4 TRBV5-4 TGTGCCAGCAGCAAAGGGACTGATACAACTAATGAAAAACTGTTTTTT CASSKGTDTTNEKLFF
- TRBD2 TRBJ2-3 TRBV24-1 TGTGCCACCAGTGAAAGCGGGAGGGGGGATACGCAGTATTTT CATSESGRGDTQYF
- - TRBJ1-3 TRBV28 TGTGCCAGCAGTCAAGACAGGCGAAACACCATATATTTT CASSQDRRNTIYF
- - TRBJ2-1 TRBV11-3 TGTGCCAGCAGCCAGGGGACCCTAGCGGTCTCCTACAATGAGCAGTTCTTC CASSQGTLAVSYNEQFF
- - TRBJ1-2 TRBV9 TGTGCCAGCAGCGTAGAGAAGGAGGGAGGCTACACCTTC CASSVEKEGGYTF
- - TRBJ1-1 TRBV6-2/TRBV6-3 TGTGCCAGCAGTTACAAGTCGGGGAGGACTGAAGCTTTCTTT CASSYKSGRTEAFF